The table lists the clone carrying this T cell receptor beta chain with a few counts. The antigen is unknown. J gave up 5 bases and V 4 bases, and 3 bases lay outside the gene matches. From germline, CDR1 is MNHEY and CDR2 SVGAGI. This CDR3 contains 15 residues. As TCR cDNA was made by 5'RACE template switching, a universal primer site and UMIs were added. One entry per CDR3 protein, called by TCRdb with MiXCR from the 5' RACE reads. Here the sample spans under 600,000 distinct CDR3 sequences, 21% being singletons. This sample was taken from a study of T cells after yellow fever vaccination. Study overall: In the case of low-cell-number fractions, SMART-Seq v4 Ultra Low Input was used for preparation. Study findings and constraints: The secondary response showed a weaker magnitude and a faster peak, day 5 versus 15.

The rearrangement uses TRBV6-5 and TRBJ1-6, with TRBD1 matching over 9 bases. This sequence was found in a man aged 18 to 30 who received the YFV17D yellow fever vaccine. Here the sequenced sample was PBMCs, taken roughly 20 days after the first yellow fever vaccination. CDR3 in DNA: TGTGCCAGCAGTTTGGGACAGGGCAATAATTCACCCCTCCACTTT. It translates to CASSLGQGNNSPLHF.